This T cell receptor (beta chain) was captured by sequencing in a study of TET2 disruption in CD19-targeted CAR T cells listed by TCRdb under 2018. Turning to the overall study: Sample numbers were set by the original clinical trial design and sample availability, with no additional inclusion criteria.

Clipping removes 2 bases from V and 7 bases from J, with 5 as the unmatched junction base count. Reading the germline V gene (reference sequence) gives CDR1 SEHNR and CDR2 FQNEAQ. The CDR3 sequence holds 15 residues, the cysteine and phenylalanine included. Only the CDR3 bases that were read are kept: 36 of them, in frame from base 1. Study-level results and caveats: Conclusions about the CAR T cells of the patient were based on extensive analysis of a single subject.

The immunoSEQ assay was used to perform TCR beta chain deep sequencing. The authors processed their data as follows. Clonotype frequencies were computed using only productive TCR beta rearrangements. The table comes from immuneACCESS by way of TCRdb, which keeps in-frame sequences with V and J called. Part of the clones is missing from these tables; in studies checked, under half for an unresolved V gene and the rest for unknown reasons. D and trimming were read from the DNA, whereas the V and J calls and clone size are those reported in that table. The sample table on file contains approximately 93 clones. The label giving this sample's treatment or condition can be read as: autologous CTL019 cells: CD19 CAR with 4-1BB and CD3 zeta domains. TCR zeta and 4-1BB costimulatory signaling domains were built into the CD19 CAR. The DNeasy Blood and Tissue Kit was used to extract genomic DNA from pre-infusion T cells, peripheral blood, or sorted post-infusion T cells.

For this clone: Its specific antigen is unknown. Sequencing ends 3 residues short of the CDR3 end; the germline J gene provides the rest.

This clonotype was obtained from a man aged 65 to 79 with chronic lymphocytic leukemia. The sequence links TRBV7-9 to TRBJ2-5, and 12 bases in between align with TRBD2. The sequencing here drew on CD8+ T cells sorted from blood, taken from a patient treated with CD19 CAR T cells. CDR3 DNA, as far as it was read: TGTGCCAGCAGCTTATATTCTAGCGGGGGGGCGACC. Its amino acids are CASSLYSSGGAT. The complete CDR3 reads CASSLYSSGGATQYF.